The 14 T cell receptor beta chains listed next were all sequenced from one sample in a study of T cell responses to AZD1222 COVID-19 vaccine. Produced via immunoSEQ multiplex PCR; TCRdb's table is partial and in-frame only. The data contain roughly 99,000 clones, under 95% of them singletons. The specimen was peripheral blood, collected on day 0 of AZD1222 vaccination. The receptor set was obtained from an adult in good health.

This CDR3 reads CASSLTRQGLGEKLFF. CDR3 sequence (DNA): TGTGCCAGCAGCTTGACCAGACAGGGATTGGGTGAAAAACTGTTTTTT. The gene calls are TRBV5-4 and TRBJ1-4; 7 bases agree with TRBD1. V lost 1 base to trimming and J lost 7 bases; unmatched junction nucleotides: 10. The CDR3 has 16 amino acids. Germline values: CDR1 SGHNT, CDR2 YYREEE (reference sequence).

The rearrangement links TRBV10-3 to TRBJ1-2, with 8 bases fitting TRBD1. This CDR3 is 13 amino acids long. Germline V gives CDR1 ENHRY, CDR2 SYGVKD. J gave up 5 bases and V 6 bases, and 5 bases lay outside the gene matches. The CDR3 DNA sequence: TGTGCCATCAGAGATGGACAGGGTTATGGCTACACCTTC. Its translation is CAIRDGQGYGYTF.

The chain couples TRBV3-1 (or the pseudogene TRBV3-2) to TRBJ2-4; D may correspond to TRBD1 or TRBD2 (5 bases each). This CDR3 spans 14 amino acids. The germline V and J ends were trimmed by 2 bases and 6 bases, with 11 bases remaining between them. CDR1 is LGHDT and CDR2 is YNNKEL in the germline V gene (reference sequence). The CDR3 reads CASSQRGPRNIQYF. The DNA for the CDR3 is TGTGCCAGCAGCCAAAGGGGACCACGAAACATTCAGTACTTC.

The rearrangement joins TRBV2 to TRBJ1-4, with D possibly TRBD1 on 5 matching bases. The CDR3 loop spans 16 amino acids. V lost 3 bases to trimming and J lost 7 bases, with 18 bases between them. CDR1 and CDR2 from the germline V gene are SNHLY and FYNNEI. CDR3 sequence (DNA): TGTGCCAGCAGTGAGGGATTACAGGAGGGAAGTGAAAAACTGTTTTTT. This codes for CASSEGLQEGSEKLFF.

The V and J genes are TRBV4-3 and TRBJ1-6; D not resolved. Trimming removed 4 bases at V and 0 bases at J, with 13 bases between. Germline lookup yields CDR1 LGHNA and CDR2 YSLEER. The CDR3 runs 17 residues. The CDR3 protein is CASSLATWSSYNSPLHF. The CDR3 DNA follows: TGCGCCAGCAGCCTCGCGACATGGAGCTCCTATAATTCACCCCTCCACTTT.

The CDR3 DNA sequence: TGTGCCAGTAGCCAAGCGGGGACAGGGGTCACAGATACGCAGTATTTT. Translated: CASSQAGTGVTDTQYF. V gene TRBV19 combines with J gene TRBJ2-3, with 10 nucleotides matching TRBD1. The J segment lost 2 bases and the V segment lost 6 bases, leaving 8 bases of the junction unmatched. Germline CDR1 reads LNHDA; CDR2 reads SQIVND (reference sequence). The CDR3 runs to 16 residues.

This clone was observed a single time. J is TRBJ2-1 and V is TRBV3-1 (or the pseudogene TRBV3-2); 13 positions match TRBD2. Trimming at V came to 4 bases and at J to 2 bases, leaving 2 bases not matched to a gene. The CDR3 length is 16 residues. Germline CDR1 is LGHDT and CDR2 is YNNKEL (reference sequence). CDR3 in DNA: TGTGCCAGCAGCCCCGGGACTAGCGGGGCCTACAATGAGCAGTTCTTC. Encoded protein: CASSPGTSGAYNEQFF.

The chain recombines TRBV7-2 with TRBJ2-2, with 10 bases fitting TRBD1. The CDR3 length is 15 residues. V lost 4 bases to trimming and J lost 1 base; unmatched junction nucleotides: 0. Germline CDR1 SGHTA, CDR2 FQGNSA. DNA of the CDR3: TGTGCCAGCAGCTGGGACAGGGGGAACACCGGGGAGCTGTTTTTT. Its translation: CASSWDRGNTGELFF.

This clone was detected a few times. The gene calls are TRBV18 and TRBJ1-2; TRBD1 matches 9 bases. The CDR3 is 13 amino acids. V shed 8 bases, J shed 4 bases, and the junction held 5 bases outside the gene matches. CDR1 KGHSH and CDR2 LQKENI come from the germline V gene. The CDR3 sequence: CASMGQGFYGYTF. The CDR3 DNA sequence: TGTGCCAGCATGGGACAGGGTTTCTATGGCTACACCTTC.

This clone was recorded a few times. Here the CDR3 DNA reads TGTGCCAGCAGTTTTGCAGGGGCCTATGGCTACACCTTC. Its protein is CASSFAGAYGYTF. V is TRBV12-3 or TRBV12-4 and J is TRBJ1-2, with D perhaps TRBD1 (6 bases). Trimming took 3 bases from V and 4 from J, leaving 9 bases between them. The CDR3 consists of 13 residues.

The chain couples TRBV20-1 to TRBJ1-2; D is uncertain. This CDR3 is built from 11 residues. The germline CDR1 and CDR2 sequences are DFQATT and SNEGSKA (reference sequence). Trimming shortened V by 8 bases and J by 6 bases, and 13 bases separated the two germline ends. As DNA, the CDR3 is TGCAGTACGTACGGTTCCGATGGCTACACCTTC. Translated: CSTYGSDGYTF.

In DNA form, the CDR3 reads TGTGCCACCAAGCCTGTTAGGCGGATCGACACTGAAGCTTTCTTT. Its protein product is CATKPVRRIDTEAFF. The chain couples TRBV24-1 to TRBJ1-1; D not resolved. This CDR3 has 15 amino acids. The germline V gene encodes CDR1 KGHDR and CDR2 SFDVKD. Trimming left V 8 bases short and J 3 bases short, with 18 bases between.

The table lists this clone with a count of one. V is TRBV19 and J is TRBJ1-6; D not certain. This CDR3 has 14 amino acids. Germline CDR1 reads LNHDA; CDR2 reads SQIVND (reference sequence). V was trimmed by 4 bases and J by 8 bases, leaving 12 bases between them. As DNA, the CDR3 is TGTGCCAGTAGTAAGAGGGAGCGATATTCACCCCTCCACTTT. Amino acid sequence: CASSKRERYSPLHF.

The CDR3 coding sequence is TGTGCCAGCAGTTACTCCCGACAGGGCGATGGCTACACCTTC. It encodes CASSYSRQGDGYTF. The chain recombines TRBV6-5 with TRBJ1-2, with TRBD1 matching over 7 bases. Germline CDR1 and CDR2: MNHEY and SVGAGI. CDR3 length: 14 amino acids. The V and J ends lost 0 bases and 6 bases, in that order; junction bases with no gene match: 4.